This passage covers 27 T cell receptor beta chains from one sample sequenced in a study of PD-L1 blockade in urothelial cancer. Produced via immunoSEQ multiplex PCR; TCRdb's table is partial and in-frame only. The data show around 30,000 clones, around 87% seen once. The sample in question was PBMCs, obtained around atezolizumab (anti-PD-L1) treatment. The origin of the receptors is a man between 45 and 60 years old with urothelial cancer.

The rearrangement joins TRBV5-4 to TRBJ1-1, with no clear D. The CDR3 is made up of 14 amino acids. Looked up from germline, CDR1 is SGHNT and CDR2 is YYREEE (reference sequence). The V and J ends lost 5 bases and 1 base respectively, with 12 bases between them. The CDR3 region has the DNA TGTGCCAGCAGTTCGGACTATTGGAACACTGAAGCTTTCTTT. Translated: CASSSDYWNTEAFF.

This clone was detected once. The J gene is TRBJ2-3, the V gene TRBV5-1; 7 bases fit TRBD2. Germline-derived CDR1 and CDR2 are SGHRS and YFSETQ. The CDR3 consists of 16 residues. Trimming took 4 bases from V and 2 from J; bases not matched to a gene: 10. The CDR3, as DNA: TGCGCCAGCAGCCCCCCTCTAGCGGACCACACAGATACGCAGTATTTT. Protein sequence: CASSPPLADHTDTQYF.

The CDR3, as DNA: TGTGCCAGCAGACCCCGGGACTTAAGTAATGAAAAACTGTTTTTT. This gives the protein CASRPRDLSNEKLFF. V is TRBV7-8 and J is TRBJ1-4; a possible D gene is TRBD1 (5 bases). Trimming stripped 6 bases from V and 4 bases from J, with 15 bases between. The CDR3 extends over 15 amino acids. Germline lookup yields CDR1 SGHVS and CDR2 FQNEAQ.

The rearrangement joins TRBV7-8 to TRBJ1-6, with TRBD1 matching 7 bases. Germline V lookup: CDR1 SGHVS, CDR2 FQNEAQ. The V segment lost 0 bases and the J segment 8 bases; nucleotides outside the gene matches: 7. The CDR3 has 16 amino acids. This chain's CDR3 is CASSLAVGTADSPLHF. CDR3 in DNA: TGTGCCAGCAGCTTAGCGGTGGGGACAGCGGATTCACCCCTCCACTTT.

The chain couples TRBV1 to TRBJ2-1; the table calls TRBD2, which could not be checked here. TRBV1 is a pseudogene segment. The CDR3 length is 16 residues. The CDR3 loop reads CTSSQKGTGESNEQFF. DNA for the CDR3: TGCACCAGCAGCCAAAAAGGGACGGGGGAGTCCAATGAGCAGTTCTTC.

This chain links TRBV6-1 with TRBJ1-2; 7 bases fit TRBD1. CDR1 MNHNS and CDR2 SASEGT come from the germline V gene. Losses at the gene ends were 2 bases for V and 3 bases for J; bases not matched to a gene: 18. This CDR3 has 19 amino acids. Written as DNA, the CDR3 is TGTGCCAGCAGTGAACAACCCACAATGAACAGGGGATTAGACTATGGCTACACCTTC. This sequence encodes CASSEQPTMNRGLDYGYTF.

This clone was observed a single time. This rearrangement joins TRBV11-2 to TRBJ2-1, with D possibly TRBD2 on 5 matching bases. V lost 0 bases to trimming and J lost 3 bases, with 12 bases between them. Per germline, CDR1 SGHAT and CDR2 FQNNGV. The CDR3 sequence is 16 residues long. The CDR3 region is CASSLDPRGLYNEQFF. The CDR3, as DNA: TGTGCCAGCAGCTTAGATCCCAGAGGGCTCTACAATGAGCAGTTCTTC.

The chain's CDR3 is CASSLGTGREVYTF. The CDR3 region has the DNA TGTGCCAGCAGCTTGGGGACAGGGAGGGAGGTCTACACCTTC. V usage is TRBV5-4 and J usage is TRBJ1-2; 8 bases align to TRBD1. The CDR3 length is 14 residues. V gave up 0 bases and J gave up 10 bases; unmatched junction bases: 8. Germline CDR1 and CDR2: SGHNT and YYREEE (reference sequence).

The CDR3 DNA reads as TGTGCCATCAGTGATTACGGGAACAAGGCTGGGGCCAACGTCCTGACTTTC. Translated: CAISDYGNKAGANVLTF. This chain uses TRBV10-3 with TRBJ2-6; weak D call: TRBD2 (5 bases). CDR3 length: 17 residues. Germline V gene lookup returns CDR1 ENHRY and CDR2 SYGVKD. V lost 3 bases and J 2 bases, leaving 14 bases between the germline ends.

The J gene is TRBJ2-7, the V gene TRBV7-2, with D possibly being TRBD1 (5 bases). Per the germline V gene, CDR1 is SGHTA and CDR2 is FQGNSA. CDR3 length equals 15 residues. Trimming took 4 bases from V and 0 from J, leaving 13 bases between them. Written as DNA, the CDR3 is TGTGCCAGCAGCTCCAAGGGGCGAAGCTCCTACGAGCAGTACTTC. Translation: CASSSKGRSSYEQYF.

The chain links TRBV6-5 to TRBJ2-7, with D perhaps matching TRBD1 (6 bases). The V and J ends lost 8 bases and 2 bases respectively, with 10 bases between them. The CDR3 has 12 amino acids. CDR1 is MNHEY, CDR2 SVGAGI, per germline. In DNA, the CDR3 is TGTGCCAGCGCAGGACAGACCTACGAGCAGTACTTC. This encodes CASAGQTYEQYF.

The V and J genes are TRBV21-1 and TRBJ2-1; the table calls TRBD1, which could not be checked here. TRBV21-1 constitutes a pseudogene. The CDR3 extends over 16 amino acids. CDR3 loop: CASSANWGTGWHEQFF. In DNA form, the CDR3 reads TGTGCCAGCAGCGCAAACTGGGGGACAGGGTGGCATGAGCAGTTCTTC.

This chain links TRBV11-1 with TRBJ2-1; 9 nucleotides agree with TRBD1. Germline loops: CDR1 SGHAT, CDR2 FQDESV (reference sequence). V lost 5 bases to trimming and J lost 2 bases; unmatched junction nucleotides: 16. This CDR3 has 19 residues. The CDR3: CASSPGTGKSGGTYNEQFF. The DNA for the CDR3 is TGTGCCAGCAGCCCCGGGACAGGGAAGAGTGGAGGGACCTACAATGAGCAGTTCTTC.

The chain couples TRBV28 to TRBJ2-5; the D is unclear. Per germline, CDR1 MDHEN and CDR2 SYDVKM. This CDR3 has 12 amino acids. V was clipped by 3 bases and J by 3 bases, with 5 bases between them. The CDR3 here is CASSFRKETQYF. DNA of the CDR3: TGTGCCAGCAGTTTTAGAAAAGAGACCCAGTACTTC.

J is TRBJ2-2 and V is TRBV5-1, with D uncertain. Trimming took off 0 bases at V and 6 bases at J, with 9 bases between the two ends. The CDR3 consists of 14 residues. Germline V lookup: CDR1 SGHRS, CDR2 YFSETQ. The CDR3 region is CASSLASSSGELFF. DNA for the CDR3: TGCGCCAGCAGCTTGGCCAGTTCTTCCGGGGAGCTGTTTTTT.

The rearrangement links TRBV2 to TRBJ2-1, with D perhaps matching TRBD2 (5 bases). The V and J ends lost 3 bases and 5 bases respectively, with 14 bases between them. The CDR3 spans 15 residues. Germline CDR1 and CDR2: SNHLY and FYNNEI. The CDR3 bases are TGTGCCAGCAGTGAGGACTTTCTCACAGACAATGAGCAGTTCTTC. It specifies CASSEDFLTDNEQFF.

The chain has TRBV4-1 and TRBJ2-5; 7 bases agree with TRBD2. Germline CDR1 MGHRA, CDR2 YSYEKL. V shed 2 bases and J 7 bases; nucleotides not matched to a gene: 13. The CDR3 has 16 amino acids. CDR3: CASSQSLPLLAPTQYF. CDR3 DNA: TGCGCCAGCAGCCAAAGCCTCCCCCTACTAGCGCCGACCCAGTACTTC.

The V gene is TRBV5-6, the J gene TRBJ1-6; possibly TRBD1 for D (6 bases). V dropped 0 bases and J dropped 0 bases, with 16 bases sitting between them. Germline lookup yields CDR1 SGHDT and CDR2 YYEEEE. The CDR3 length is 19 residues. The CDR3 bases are TGTGCCAGCAGCTTGGGAATCGGCAGGGGAAGCTCCTATAATTCACCCCTCCACTTT. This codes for CASSLGIGRGSSYNSPLHF.

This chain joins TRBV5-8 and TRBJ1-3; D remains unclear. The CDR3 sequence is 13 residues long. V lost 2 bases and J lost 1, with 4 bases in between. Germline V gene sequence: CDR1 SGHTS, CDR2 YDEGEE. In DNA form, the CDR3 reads TGTGCCAGCAGCTTCAGTTCTGGAAACACCATATATTTT. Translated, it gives CASSFSSGNTIYF.

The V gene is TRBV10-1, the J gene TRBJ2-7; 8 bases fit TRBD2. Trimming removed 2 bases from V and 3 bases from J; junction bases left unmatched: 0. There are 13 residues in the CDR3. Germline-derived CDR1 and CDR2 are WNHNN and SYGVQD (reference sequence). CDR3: CASSEGTSYEQYF. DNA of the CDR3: TGCGCCAGCAGTGAGGGGACTAGCTACGAGCAGTACTTC.

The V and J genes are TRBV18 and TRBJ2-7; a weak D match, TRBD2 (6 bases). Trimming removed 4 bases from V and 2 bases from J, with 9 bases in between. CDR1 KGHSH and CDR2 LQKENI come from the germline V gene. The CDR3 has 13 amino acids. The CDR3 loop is CASSQTSTYEQYF. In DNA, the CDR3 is TGTGCCAGCTCACAGACTAGTACCTACGAGCAGTACTTC.

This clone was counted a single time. CDR3 in DNA: TGTGCCAGCAGCTCGCCCAGGGGTCCTAATCCCCTGTGGGACTACGAGCAGTACTTC. Protein product: CASSSPRGPNPLWDYEQYF. The chain links TRBV7-9 to TRBJ2-7, with TRBD1 as a possible D gene (6 bases). CDR3 size: 19 residues. Looked up from germline, CDR1 is SEHNR and CDR2 is FQNEAQ (reference sequence). The ends were cut back, 4 bases at V and 3 bases at J, with 28 bases in the middle.

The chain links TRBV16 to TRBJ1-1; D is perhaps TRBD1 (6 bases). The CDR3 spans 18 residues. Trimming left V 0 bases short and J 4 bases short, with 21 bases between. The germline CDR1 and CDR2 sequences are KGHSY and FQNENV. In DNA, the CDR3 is TGTGCCAGCAGCCAATCGATTGGGGGCAGGGGCATCACCACTGAAGCTTTCTTT. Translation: CASSQSIGGRGITTEAFF. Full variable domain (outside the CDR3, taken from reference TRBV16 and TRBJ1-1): GEEVAQTPKHLVRGEGQKAKLYCAPIKGHSYVFWYQQVLKNEFKFLISFQNENVFDETGMPKERFSAKCLPNSPCSLEIQATKLEDSAVYFCASSQSIGGRGITTEAFFGQGTRLTVV.

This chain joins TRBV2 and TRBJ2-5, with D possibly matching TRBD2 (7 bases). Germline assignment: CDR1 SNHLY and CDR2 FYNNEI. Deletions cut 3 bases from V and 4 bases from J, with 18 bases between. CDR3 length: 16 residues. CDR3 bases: TGTGCCAGCAGTGAGGAGGGGGGGCGCTTCGCAGAGACCCAGTACTTC. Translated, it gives CASSEEGGRFAETQYF.

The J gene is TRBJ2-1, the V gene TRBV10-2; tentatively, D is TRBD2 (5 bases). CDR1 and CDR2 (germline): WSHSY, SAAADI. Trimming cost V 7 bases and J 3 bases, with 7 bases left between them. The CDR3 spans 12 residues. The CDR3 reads CASIGNYNEQFF. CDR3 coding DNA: TGCGCCAGCATCGGGAACTACAATGAGCAGTTCTTC.

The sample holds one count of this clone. The CDR3 DNA sequence: TGTGCCAGCAGTGAAAGTGGAAAAGGGGCTTGGTCACCCCTCCACTTT. Its protein product is CASSESGKGAWSPLHF. The V and J genes are TRBV6-1 and TRBJ1-6; a weak D match, TRBD1 (5 bases). The CDR3 runs to 16 residues. Per the germline V gene, CDR1 is MNHNS and CDR2 is SASEGT. Trimming shortened V by 2 bases and J by 10 bases, and 18 bases separated the two germline ends.

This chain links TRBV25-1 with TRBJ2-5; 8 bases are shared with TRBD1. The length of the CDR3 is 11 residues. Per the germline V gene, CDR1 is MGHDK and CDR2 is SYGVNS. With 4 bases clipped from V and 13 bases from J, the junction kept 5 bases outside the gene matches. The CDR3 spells CASSGQGRWYF. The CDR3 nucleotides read TGTGCCAGCAGTGGACAGGGGCGGTGGTACTTC.